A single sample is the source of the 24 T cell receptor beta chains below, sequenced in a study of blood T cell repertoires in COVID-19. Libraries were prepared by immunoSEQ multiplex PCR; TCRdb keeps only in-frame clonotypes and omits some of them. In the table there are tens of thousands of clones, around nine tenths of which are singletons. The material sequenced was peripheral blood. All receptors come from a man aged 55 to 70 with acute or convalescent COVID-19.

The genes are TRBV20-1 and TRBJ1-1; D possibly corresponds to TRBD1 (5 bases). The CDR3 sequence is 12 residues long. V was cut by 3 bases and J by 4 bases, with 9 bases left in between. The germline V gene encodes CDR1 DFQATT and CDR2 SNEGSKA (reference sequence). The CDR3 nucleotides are TGCAGTGCTAGTGGCCAGGGCACTGAAGCTTTCTTT. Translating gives CSASGQGTEAFF.

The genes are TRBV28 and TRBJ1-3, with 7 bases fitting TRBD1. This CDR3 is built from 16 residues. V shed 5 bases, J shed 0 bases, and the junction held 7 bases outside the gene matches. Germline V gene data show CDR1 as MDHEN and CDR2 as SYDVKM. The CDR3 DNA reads TGTGCCAGCAGTGGTACAGGGGAAGGCTCTGGAAACACCATATATTTT. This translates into CASSGTGEGSGNTIYF.

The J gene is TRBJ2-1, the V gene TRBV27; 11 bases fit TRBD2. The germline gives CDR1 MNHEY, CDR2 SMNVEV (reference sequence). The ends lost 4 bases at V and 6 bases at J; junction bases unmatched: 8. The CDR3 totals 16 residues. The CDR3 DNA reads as TGTGCCAGCAGTTCCCATAGTAGCGGGAGGGGCAATGAGCAGTTCTTC. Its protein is CASSSHSSGRGNEQFF.

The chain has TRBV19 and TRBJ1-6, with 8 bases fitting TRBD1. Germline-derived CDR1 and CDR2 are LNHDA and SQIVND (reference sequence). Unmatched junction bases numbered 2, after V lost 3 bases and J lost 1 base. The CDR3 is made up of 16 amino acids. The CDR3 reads CASSIQGASYNSPLHF. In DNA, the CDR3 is TGTGCCAGTAGTATCCAGGGGGCGTCCTATAATTCACCCCTCCACTTT. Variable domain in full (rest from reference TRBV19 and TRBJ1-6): DGGITQSPKYLFRKEGQNVTLSCEQNLNHDAMYWYRQDPGQGLRLIYYSQIVNDFQKGDIAEGYSVSREKKESFPLTVTSAQKNPTAFYLCASSIQGASYNSPLHFGNGTRLTVT.

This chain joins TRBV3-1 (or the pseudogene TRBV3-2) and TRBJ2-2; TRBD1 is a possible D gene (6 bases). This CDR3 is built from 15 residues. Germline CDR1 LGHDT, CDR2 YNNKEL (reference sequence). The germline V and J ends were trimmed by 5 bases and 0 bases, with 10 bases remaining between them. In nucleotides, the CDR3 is TGTGCCAGCAGCTTGGGGACAACGAACACCGGGGAGCTGTTTTTT. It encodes CASSLGTTNTGELFF.

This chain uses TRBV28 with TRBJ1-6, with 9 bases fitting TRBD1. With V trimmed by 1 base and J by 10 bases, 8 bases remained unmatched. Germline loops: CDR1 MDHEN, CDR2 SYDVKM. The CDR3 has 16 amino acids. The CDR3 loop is CASSLLEGTGRSPLHF. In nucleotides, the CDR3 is TGTGCCAGCAGTTTATTGGAGGGGACAGGGAGGTCACCCCTCCACTTT. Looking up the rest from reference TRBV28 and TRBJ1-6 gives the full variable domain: DVKVTQSSRYLVKRTGEKVFLECVQDMDHENMFWYRQDPGLGLRLIYFSYDVKMKEKGDIPEGYSVSREKKERFSLILESASTNQTSMYLCASSLLEGTGRSPLHFGNGTRLTVT.

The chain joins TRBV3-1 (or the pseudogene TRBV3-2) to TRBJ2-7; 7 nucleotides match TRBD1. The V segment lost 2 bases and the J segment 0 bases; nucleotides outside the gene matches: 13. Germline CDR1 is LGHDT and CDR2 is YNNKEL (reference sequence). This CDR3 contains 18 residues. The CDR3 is CASSQTRERGQSSYEQYF. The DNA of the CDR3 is TGTGCCAGCAGCCAAACCCGCGAGAGGGGGCAGAGCTCCTACGAGCAGTACTTC.

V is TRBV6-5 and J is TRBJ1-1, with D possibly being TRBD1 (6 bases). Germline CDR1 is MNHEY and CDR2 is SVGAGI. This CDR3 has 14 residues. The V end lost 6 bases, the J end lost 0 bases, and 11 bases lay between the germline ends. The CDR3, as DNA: TGTGCCAGCAGGAAAGACAGGTTGAACACTGAAGCTTTCTTT. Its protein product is CASRKDRLNTEAFF.

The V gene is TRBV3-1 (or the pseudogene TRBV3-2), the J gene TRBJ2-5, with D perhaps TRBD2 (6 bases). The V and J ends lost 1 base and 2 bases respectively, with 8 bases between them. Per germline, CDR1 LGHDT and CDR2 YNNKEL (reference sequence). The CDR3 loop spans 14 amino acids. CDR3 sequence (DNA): TGTGCCAGCAGCCAAGGGGGAGGACAAGAGACCCAGTACTTC. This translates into CASSQGGGQETQYF.

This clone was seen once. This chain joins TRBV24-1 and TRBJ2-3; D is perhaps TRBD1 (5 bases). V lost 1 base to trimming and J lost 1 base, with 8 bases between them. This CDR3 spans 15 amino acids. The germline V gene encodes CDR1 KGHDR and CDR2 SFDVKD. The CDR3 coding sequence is TGTGCCACCAGTGATTTTGGCAGGGGCACAGATACGCAGTATTTT. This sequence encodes CATSDFGRGTDTQYF.

The CDR3 bases are TGCGCCAGCAGCGGGGGCAGGACAGGGGAAGAGACCCAGTACTTC. Its translation is CASSGGRTGEETQYF. This sequence joins TRBV5-1 and TRBJ2-5, with 9 bases that match TRBD1. With V trimmed by 4 bases and J by 3 bases, 7 bases remained unmatched. Germline V gene lookup returns CDR1 SGHRS and CDR2 YFSETQ. The CDR3 contains 15 residues.

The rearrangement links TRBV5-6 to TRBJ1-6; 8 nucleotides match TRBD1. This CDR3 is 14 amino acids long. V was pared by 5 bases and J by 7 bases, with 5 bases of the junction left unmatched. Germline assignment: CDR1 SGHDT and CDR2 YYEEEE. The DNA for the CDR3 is TGTGCCAGCAGTCAGGGGGCGGTCAATTCACCCCTCCACTTT. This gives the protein CASSQGAVNSPLHF.

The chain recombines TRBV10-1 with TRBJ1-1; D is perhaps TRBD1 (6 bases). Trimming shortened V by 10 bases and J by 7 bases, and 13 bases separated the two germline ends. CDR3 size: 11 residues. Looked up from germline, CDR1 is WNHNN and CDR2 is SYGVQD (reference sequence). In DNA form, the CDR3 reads TGCGCCACTCAGGGGAGCGGTGAAGCTTTCTTT. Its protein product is CATQGSGEAFF.

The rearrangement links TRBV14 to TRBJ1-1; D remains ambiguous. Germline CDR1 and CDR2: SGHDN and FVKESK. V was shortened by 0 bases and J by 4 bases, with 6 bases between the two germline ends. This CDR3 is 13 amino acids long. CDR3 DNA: TGTGCCAGCAGCCAAGACAGGTCCACTGAAGCTTTCTTT. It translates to CASSQDRSTEAFF.

The CDR3: CASSPPTGASTDTQYF. The CDR3 bases are TGTGCCAGCAGCCCACCGACAGGGGCGAGCACAGATACGCAGTATTTT. J is TRBJ2-3 and V is TRBV9; 8 bases fit TRBD1. The CDR3 is 16 amino acids. With V trimmed by 4 bases and J by 0 bases, 7 bases remained unmatched. Germline V gene lookup returns CDR1 SGDLS and CDR2 YYNGEE.

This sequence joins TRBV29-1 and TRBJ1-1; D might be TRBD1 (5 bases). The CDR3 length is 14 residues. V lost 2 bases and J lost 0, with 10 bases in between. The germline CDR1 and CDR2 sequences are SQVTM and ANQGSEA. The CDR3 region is CSVESVTVNTEAFF. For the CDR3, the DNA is TGCAGCGTTGAAAGCGTGACAGTGAACACTGAAGCTTTCTTT.

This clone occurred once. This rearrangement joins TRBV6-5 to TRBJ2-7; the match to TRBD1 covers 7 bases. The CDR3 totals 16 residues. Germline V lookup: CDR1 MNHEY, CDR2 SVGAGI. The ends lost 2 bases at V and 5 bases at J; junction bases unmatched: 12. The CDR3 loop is CASSYPGTESIHEQYF. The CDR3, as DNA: TGTGCCAGCAGTTACCCTGGGACAGAATCGATCCACGAGCAGTACTTC.

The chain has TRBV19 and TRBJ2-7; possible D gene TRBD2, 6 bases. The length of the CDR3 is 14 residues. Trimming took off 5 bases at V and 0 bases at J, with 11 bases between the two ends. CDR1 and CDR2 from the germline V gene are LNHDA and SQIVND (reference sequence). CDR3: CASSGTWTSYEQYF. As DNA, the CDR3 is TGTGCCAGTAGTGGGACTTGGACCTCCTACGAGCAGTACTTC.

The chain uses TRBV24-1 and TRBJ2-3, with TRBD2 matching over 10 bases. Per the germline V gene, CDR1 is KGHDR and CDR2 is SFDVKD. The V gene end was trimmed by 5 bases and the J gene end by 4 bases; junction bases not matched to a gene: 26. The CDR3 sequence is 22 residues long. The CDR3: CATSGPGGKGAGGPSPADTQYF. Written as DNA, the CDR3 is TGTGCCACCAGTGGCCCCGGAGGGAAAGGAGCGGGAGGGCCATCCCCGGCAGATACGCAGTATTTT.

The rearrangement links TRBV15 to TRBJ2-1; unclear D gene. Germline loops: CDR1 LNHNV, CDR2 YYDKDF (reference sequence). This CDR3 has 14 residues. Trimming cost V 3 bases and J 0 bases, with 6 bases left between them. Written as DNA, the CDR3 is TGTGCCACCAGCAGTGGGCCCTCCTACAATGAGCAGTTCTTC. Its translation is CATSSGPSYNEQFF.

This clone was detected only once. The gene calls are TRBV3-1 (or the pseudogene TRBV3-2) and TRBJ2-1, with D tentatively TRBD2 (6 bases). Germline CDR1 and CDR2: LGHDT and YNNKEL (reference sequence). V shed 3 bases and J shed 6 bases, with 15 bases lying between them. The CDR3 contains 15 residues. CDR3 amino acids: CASSHRVSSANEQFF. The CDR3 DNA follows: TGTGCCAGCAGCCATAGGGTCTCTAGCGCCAATGAGCAGTTCTTC.

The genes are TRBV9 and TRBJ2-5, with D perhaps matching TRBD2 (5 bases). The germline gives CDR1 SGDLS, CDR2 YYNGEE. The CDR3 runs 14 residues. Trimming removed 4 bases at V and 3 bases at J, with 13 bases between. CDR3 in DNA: TGTGCCAGCAGCACCGGACTTGGGGAAGAGACCCAGTACTTC. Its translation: CASSTGLGEETQYF.

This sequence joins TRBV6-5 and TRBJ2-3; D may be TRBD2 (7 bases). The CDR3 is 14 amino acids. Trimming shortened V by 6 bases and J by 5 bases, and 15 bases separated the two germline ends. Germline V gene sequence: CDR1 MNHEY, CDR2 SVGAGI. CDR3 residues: CASSWGGLEDTQYF. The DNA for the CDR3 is TGTGCCAGCAGCTGGGGGGGCTTAGAAGATACGCAGTATTTT.

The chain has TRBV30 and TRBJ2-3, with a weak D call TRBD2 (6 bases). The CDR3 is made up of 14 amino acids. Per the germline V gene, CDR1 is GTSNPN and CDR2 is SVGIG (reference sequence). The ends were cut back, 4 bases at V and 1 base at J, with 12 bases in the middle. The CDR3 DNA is TGTGCCTGGAATTGGGACTCACGCACAGATACGCAGTATTTT. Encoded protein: CAWNWDSRTDTQYF.